Below are 30 T cell receptor beta chains sequenced from a single sample in a study of T cell responses to AZD1222 COVID-19 vaccine. TCRdb's copy holds only in-frame clones and misses some; the assay was immunoSEQ multiplex PCR. The sample consists of approximately 90,000 clones, 85% to 95% of them appearing once. The specimen comprised peripheral blood, sampled on day 0 of AZD1222 vaccination. Every receptor here comes from an adult in good health.

This clone was detected ten times or more. The rearrangement uses TRBV7-3 and TRBJ2-1; D may match TRBD1 or TRBD2 (6 bases each). V gave up 0 bases and J gave up 6 bases, with 15 bases separating them. The CDR3 has 16 amino acids. Germline CDR1 reads SGHTA; CDR2 reads FQGTGA. The DNA for the CDR3 is TGTGCCAGCAGCTTAACGGGAGCGGAGGGGGTCAATGAGCAGTTCTTC. Protein product: CASSLTGAEGVNEQFF.

The chain recombines TRBV29-1 with TRBJ1-3, with D unresolved. Deletions cut 3 bases from V and 5 bases from J, with 8 bases between. This CDR3 comprises 12 residues. Looked up from germline, CDR1 is SQVTM and CDR2 is ANQGSEA. This CDR3 is CSVEEGRNTIYF. The CDR3 bases are TGCAGCGTTGAGGAGGGCCGAAACACCATATATTTT.

The chain combines TRBV19 with TRBJ1-5, with D perhaps TRBD1 (6 bases). V lost 5 bases to trimming and J lost 0 bases, with 11 bases between them. Germline V CDR1 and CDR2: LNHDA, SQIVND (reference sequence). The CDR3 covers 15 residues. The CDR3: CASSPHRDSNQPQHF. The CDR3 nucleotides are TGTGCCAGTAGTCCCCACAGGGATAGCAATCAGCCCCAGCATTTT.

This clone is medium-sized (0.01 to 0.1%) by share. The same CDR3 arises from other DNA sequences in this sample as well. The CDR3 nucleotides read TGCGCCAGCAGCCAAGATGCAGGGAACACTGAAGCTTTCTTT. This codes for CASSQDAGNTEAFF. The chain joins TRBV4-1 to TRBJ1-1; D not resolved. The CDR3 contains 14 residues. In germline, CDR1 is MGHRA, CDR2 YSYEKL. The ends were cut back, 0 bases at V and 1 base at J, with 6 bases in the middle.

The chain recombines TRBV2 with TRBJ2-5; D uncertain. CDR1 and CDR2 from the germline V gene are SNHLY and FYNNEI. The CDR3 runs 13 residues. Trimming left V 4 bases short and J 4 bases short, with 10 bases between. The CDR3 DNA is TGTGCCAGCAGTGGAAGCTTCACAGAGACCCAGTACTTC. The encoded protein is CASSGSFTETQYF.

The CDR3 DNA reads TGTGCCAGCAGCCGGTGGGGGACTAGAGGTACCGGGGAGCTGTTTTTT. Translated: CASSRWGTRGTGELFF. The chain uses TRBV7-2 and TRBJ2-2; 8 bases line up with TRBD2. The length of the CDR3 is 16 residues. The J segment lost 5 bases and the V segment lost 5 bases, leaving 10 bases of the junction unmatched. Germline lookup yields CDR1 SGHTA and CDR2 FQGNSA. The full variable domain, completed using reference TRBV7-2 and TRBJ2-2, is GAGVSQSPSNKVTEKGKDVELRCDPISGHTALYWYRQSLGQGLEFLIYFQGNSAPDKSGLPSDRFSAERTGGSVSTLTIQRTQQEDSAVYLCASSRWGTRGTGELFFGEGSRLTVL.

This rearrangement joins TRBV7-9 to TRBJ2-2; 8 nucleotides align to TRBD1. Per germline, CDR1 SEHNR and CDR2 FQNEAQ (reference sequence). This CDR3 comprises 17 residues. V shed 5 bases, J shed 1 base, and the junction held 9 bases outside the gene matches. CDR3 sequence (DNA): TGTGCCAGCAGCGTCCGGACAGGGCCGAAGAACACCGGGGAGCTGTTTTTT. This gives the protein CASSVRTGPKNTGELFF.

The chain links TRBV19 to TRBJ2-3, with TRBD2 identical over 8 bases. J gave up 2 bases and V 1 base, and 2 bases lay outside the gene matches. Germline CDR1 LNHDA, CDR2 SQIVND (reference sequence). The CDR3 length is 15 residues. The CDR3 nucleotides read TGTGCCAGTAGTATAGCTAGCGGGCCCACAGATACGCAGTATTTT. Protein: CASSIASGPTDTQYF.

This sequence joins TRBV13 and TRBJ1-1; D uncertain. V lost 2 bases to trimming and J lost 6 bases, with 10 bases between them. This CDR3 has 13 residues. Per germline, CDR1 PRHDT and CDR2 FYEKMQ (reference sequence). The chain's CDR3 is CASSLSGRPEAFF. The CDR3, as DNA: TGTGCCAGCAGCTTATCGGGCCGGCCTGAAGCTTTCTTT. The entire variable domain, with the rest obtained from reference TRBV13 and TRBJ1-1, is as follows: AAGVIQSPRHLIKEKRETATLKCYPIPRHDTVYWYQQGPGQDPQFLISFYEKMQSDKGSIPDRFSAQQFSDYHSELNMSSLELGDSALYFCASSLSGRPEAFFGQGTRLTVV.

V gene TRBV7-9 combines with J gene TRBJ2-1; TRBD2 matches at 9 bases. J gave up 3 bases and V 4 bases, and 16 bases lay outside the gene matches. The CDR3 contains 19 residues. Germline CDR1 and CDR2: SEHNR and FQNEAQ (reference sequence). This CDR3 reads CASSSQVVAGGVNYNEQFF. For the CDR3, the DNA is TGTGCCAGCAGCTCCCAGGTGGTTGCGGGGGGGGTGAACTACAATGAGCAGTTCTTC.

This clone was observed a few times. The chain couples TRBV5-1 to TRBJ1-1; D possibly corresponds to TRBD1 (5 bases). The CDR3 has 14 amino acids. V dropped 5 bases and J dropped 0 bases, with 11 bases sitting between them. CDR1 SGHRS and CDR2 YFSETQ come from the germline V gene. The CDR3 spells CASSTGTVNTEAFF. For the CDR3, the DNA is TGCGCCAGCAGTACCGGGACGGTGAACACTGAAGCTTTCTTT.

The chain has TRBV25-1 and TRBJ1-1; D possibly corresponds to TRBD1 (6 bases). CDR1 is MGHDK, CDR2 SYGVNS, per germline. V was cut by 0 bases and J by 4 bases, with 15 bases left in between. The CDR3 contains 16 residues. The CDR3 here is CASSEYMGARSTEAFF. As DNA, the CDR3 is TGTGCCAGCAGTGAATACATGGGGGCGCGATCCACTGAAGCTTTCTTT. The full variable domain, with the rest looked up from reference TRBV25-1 and TRBJ1-1, is EADIYQTPRYLVIGTGKKITLECSQTMGHDKMYWYQQDPGMELHLIHYSYGVNSTEKGDLSSESTVSRIRTEHFPLTLESARPSHTSQYLCASSEYMGARSTEAFFGQGTRLTVV.

The rearrangement uses TRBV15 and TRBJ1-1; D unresolved. The germline V gene has CDR1 LNHNV and CDR2 YYDKDF (reference sequence). CDR3 length: 13 amino acids. Trimming shortened V by 2 bases and J by 1 base, and 5 bases separated the two germline ends. CDR3 residues: CATSRSPNTEAFF. The CDR3 DNA is TGTGCCACCAGCAGAAGCCCGAACACTGAAGCTTTCTTT. Using reference TRBV15 and TRBJ1-1 for the parts outside the CDR3, the full variable domain is DAMVIQNPRYQVTQFGKPVTLSCSQTLNHNVMYWYQQKSSQAPKLLFHYYDKDFNNEADTPDNFQSRRPNTSFCFLDIRSPGLGDTAMYLCATSRSPNTEAFFGQGTRLTVV.

The V gene is TRBV19, the J gene TRBJ1-2, with TRBD1 as a possible D gene (5 bases). Looked up from germline, CDR1 is LNHDA and CDR2 is SQIVND (reference sequence). The CDR3 runs 15 residues. Between the trimmed V and J ends, which lost 1 base and 4 bases, there was a span of 13 bases. The CDR3 coding sequence is TGTGCCAGTAGTATAGGGGGGAACTTACGCTATGGCTACACCTTC. This translates into CASSIGGNLRYGYTF.

The rearrangement uses TRBV9 and TRBJ1-1; D not resolved. The germline V gene encodes CDR1 SGDLS and CDR2 YYNGEE. The CDR3 is made up of 14 amino acids. Trimming took off 6 bases at V and 1 base at J, with 13 bases between the two ends. The CDR3 region is CASNLGVENTEAFF. The CDR3 bases are TGTGCCAGCAACCTCGGGGTCGAGAACACTGAAGCTTTCTTT.

V gene TRBV13 combines with J gene TRBJ2-3; D is perhaps TRBD1 (5 bases). The CDR3 is 15 amino acids. Germline assignment: CDR1 PRHDT and CDR2 FYEKMQ (reference sequence). The V gene lost 2 bases and the J gene lost 0 bases, with 9 bases spanning the gap. CDR3 nucleotide sequence: TGTGCCAGCAGCTTACCGACAGCTAGCACAGATACGCAGTATTTT. Residues: CASSLPTASTDTQYF.

This clone was counted a few times. The V gene is TRBV28, the J gene TRBJ1-6; 8 nucleotides agree with TRBD1. After removal of 3 bases from V and 7 bases from J, the junction contained 8 bases not matched to a gene. This CDR3 comprises 16 residues. The germline V gene has CDR1 MDHEN and CDR2 SYDVKM. CDR3 sequence reads: CASSFPTTGVNSPLHF. The CDR3 coding sequence is TGTGCCAGCAGTTTCCCGACGACAGGGGTGAATTCACCCCTCCACTTT.

The chain combines TRBV4-1 with TRBJ2-7; 9 bases are shared with TRBD1. V dropped 3 bases and J dropped 0; count of bases not matched to a gene: 3. CDR3 length: 15 residues. Per the germline V gene, CDR1 is MGHRA and CDR2 is YSYEKL. CDR3 sequence: CASSQDRGSSYEQYF. CDR3 nucleotides: TGCGCCAGCAGCCAGGACAGGGGTAGCTCCTACGAGCAGTACTTC.

The V call is TRBV4-1, the J call TRBJ2-5; TRBD2 matches at 8 bases. The CDR3 is 15 residues long. V trimming: 2 bases; J trimming: 4 bases; junction bases outside the gene matches: 6. Germline assignment: CDR1 MGHRA and CDR2 YSYEKL. CDR3 loop: CASSQRQAGVETQYF. The CDR3 nucleotides read TGCGCCAGCAGCCAACGGCAAGCGGGAGTAGAGACCCAGTACTTC.

The genes are TRBV14 and TRBJ1-5; D is perhaps TRBD1 (5 bases). CDR3 length equals 13 residues. The V end was cut by 2 bases, the J end by 12 bases, with 14 bases between. CDR1 is SGHDN, CDR2 FVKESK, per germline. The CDR3 protein is CASSQTGFSSQHF. In nucleotides, the CDR3 is TGTGCCAGCAGCCAAACAGGATTCAGTAGCCAGCATTTT.

Comments on this clone: One end of the junction fails to match germline, which may point to a read error. This chain links TRBV29-1 with TRBJ2-5; tentatively, D is TRBD1 or TRBD2 (5 bases each). The CDR3 length is 17 residues. Germline V lookup: CDR1 SQVTM, CDR2 ANQGSEA. The CDR3 is CSVGAVHKGMYQETQYF. The CDR3 coding sequence is TGCAGCGTTGGAGCGGTTCATAAGGGGATGTACCAGGAGACCCAGTACTTC.

In this sample, this clone turned up a few times. The chain is built from TRBV18 and TRBJ2-3, with unresolved D. CDR1 and CDR2 (germline): KGHSH, LQKENI. The germline V and J ends were trimmed by 3 bases and 0 bases, with 7 bases remaining between them. This CDR3 contains 14 residues. CDR3 nucleotide sequence: TGTGCCAGCTCACCTTTCGACAGCACAGATACGCAGTATTTT. Translating it yields CASSPFDSTDTQYF.

The chain recombines TRBV6-5 with TRBJ1-1, with a tentative D call TRBD1 (5 bases). Trimming shortened V by 7 bases and J by 0 bases, and 9 bases separated the two germline ends. The germline V gene has CDR1 MNHEY and CDR2 SVGAGI. The CDR3 is 13 residues long. The chain's CDR3 is CASMGPLNTEAFF. DNA of the CDR3: TGTGCCAGCATGGGACCTTTGAACACTGAAGCTTTCTTT.

The chain links TRBV5-5 to TRBJ2-7, with TRBD1 matching 8 bases. Germline values: CDR1 SGHKS, CDR2 YYEKEE (reference sequence). J lost 1 base, V lost 5 bases, and 14 bases had no gene match. This CDR3 has 17 residues. The CDR3 region is CASSFGGQGAYSYEQYF. Here the CDR3 DNA reads TGTGCCAGCAGTTTTGGGGGGCAGGGGGCTTATTCCTACGAGCAGTACTTC.

This clone was counted between two and nine times. The gene calls are TRBV6-5 and TRBJ1-4; D gene uncertain. Germline lookup yields CDR1 MNHEY and CDR2 SVGAGI. V was pared by 5 bases and J by 4 bases, with 11 bases between. The CDR3 has 14 residues. CDR3 sequence (DNA): TGTGCCAGCAGTCGGGGAGGTTATAATGAAAAACTGTTTTTT. This sequence encodes CASSRGGYNEKLFF.

The chain couples TRBV5-1 to TRBJ1-1; the match to TRBD1 covers 11 bases. The CDR3 is 14 amino acids. V trimming: 4 bases; J trimming: 7 bases; junction bases outside the gene matches: 6. Germline CDR1 reads SGHRS; CDR2 reads YFSETQ. CDR3 DNA: TGCGCCAGCAGCGAAGGACAGGGGGCGGGTGAAGCTTTCTTT. Residues: CASSEGQGAGEAFF.

This clone was observed a few times. This chain uses TRBV5-1 with TRBJ2-7; possible D gene TRBD2, 6 bases. CDR3 length: 16 residues. Trimming took off 0 bases at V and 2 bases at J, with 15 bases between the two ends. In germline, CDR1 is SGHRS, CDR2 YFSETQ. In DNA form, the CDR3 reads TGCGCCAGCAGCTTGGCCGCAGGGACGGGGGCCTACGAGCAGTACTTC. Translated, it gives CASSLAAGTGAYEQYF. Together with reference TRBV5-1 and TRBJ2-7, the CDR3 gives the full variable domain: KAGVTQTPRYLIKTRGQQVTLSCSPISGHRSVSWYQQTPGQGLQFLFEYFSETQRNKGNFPGRFSGRQFSNSRSEMNVSTLELGDSALYLCASSLAAGTGAYEQYFGPGTRLTVT.

The chain recombines TRBV28 with TRBJ1-2; unclear D gene. Trimming took 6 bases from V and 5 from J, leaving 13 bases between them. CDR3 length equals 13 residues. Germline-derived CDR1 and CDR2 are MDHEN and SYDVKM. The chain's CDR3 is CASSAGVWYGYTF. Written as DNA, the CDR3 is TGTGCCAGCAGCGCAGGCGTTTGGTATGGCTACACCTTC.

The chain has TRBV6-1 and TRBJ1-2; D gene unclear. Trimming left V 2 bases short and J 8 bases short, with 18 bases between. CDR1 and CDR2 (germline): MNHNS, SASEGT. The CDR3 is made up of 15 amino acids. CDR3 bases: TGTGCCAGCAGTGAAAGCGGTGGCCGCGGGCTGGGCTACACCTTC. Translating gives CASSESGGRGLGYTF.

The rearrangement joins TRBV18 to TRBJ1-1; possibly TRBD1 for D (6 bases). The V and J ends lost 2 bases and 7 bases respectively, with 11 bases between them. Germline V lookup: CDR1 KGHSH, CDR2 LQKENI. There are 13 residues in the CDR3. The CDR3 DNA reads TGTGCCAGCTCACCAGACAGGCCTGGTGAAGCTTTCTTT. Protein: CASSPDRPGEAFF.